Presented here are 8 T cell receptor beta chains from one specimen sequenced in a study of T cell responses to AZD1222 COVID-19 vaccine. The table came from immunoSEQ multiplex PCR; TCRdb's copy has only in-frame clones and leaves some out. The profile covers tens of thousands of clones, with around 86% appearing a single time and less than 20% taken by the ten largest. Source: peripheral blood, taken 28 days after the second AZD1222 dose. Receptor source: an adult who received the AZD1222 COVID-19 vaccine.

This chain joins TRBV15 and TRBJ1-2, with a possible D match to TRBD1 (6 bases). From germline, CDR1 is LNHNV and CDR2 YYDKDF (reference sequence). With 0 bases removed from V and 7 bases from J, the gap between germline ends came to 12 bases. The CDR3 loop spans 14 amino acids. The CDR3 bases are TGTGCCACCAGCAGAGATAGGGGGTTCGCTGGCTACACCTTC. This translates into CATSRDRGFAGYTF.

This chain uses TRBV7-8 with TRBJ1-4; no clear D. The CDR3 runs to 18 residues. V was trimmed by 4 bases and J by 4 bases, leaving 22 bases between them. Germline CDR1 is SGHVS and CDR2 is FQNEAQ. The DNA of the CDR3 is TGTGCCAGCAGCTCCCCCGGCGAGGCTTTAGGTGGTAATGAAAAACTGTTTTTT. It specifies CASSSPGEALGGNEKLFF.

The chain uses TRBV7-8 and TRBJ2-2; 8 bases align to TRBD1. Germline-derived CDR1 and CDR2 are SGHVS and FQNEAQ. V gave up 1 base and J gave up 4 bases; unmatched junction bases: 5. The CDR3 consists of 16 residues. CDR3 bases: TGTGCCAGCAGCTTAGGGGCAGGGGGCTTCACCGGGGAGCTGTTTTTT. Translation gives CASSLGAGGFTGELFF.

This clone appeared once. This chain uses TRBV4-2 with TRBJ1-2; 7 bases line up with TRBD1. This CDR3 region has 15 residues. The trim removed 2 bases at V and 3 bases at J, leaving 6 bases unmatched. Germline loops: CDR1 LGHNA, CDR2 YNFKEQ. Here the CDR3 DNA reads TGTGCCAGCAGCCAATTACAGGGGTCGGACTATGGCTACACCTTC. Its translation: CASSQLQGSDYGYTF.

The chain recombines TRBV30 with TRBJ1-5; TRBD1 aligns across 7 bases. There are 14 residues in the CDR3. After removal of 0 bases from V and 6 bases from J, the junction contained 5 bases not matched to a gene. Germline loops: CDR1 GTSNPN, CDR2 SVGIG (reference sequence). The CDR3 region has the DNA TGTGCCTGGAGTGTACAAGGGGGCCTTCAGCCCCAGCATTTT. Translating it yields CAWSVQGGLQPQHF.

This chain connects TRBV28 to TRBJ2-2; 10 bases align to TRBD2. V lost 3 bases and J lost 6; bases outside the gene matches: 4. CDR1 is MDHEN and CDR2 is SYDVKM in the germline V gene. This CDR3 comprises 15 residues. Written as DNA, the CDR3 is TGTGCCAGCAGTTTTCTTAGCGGGGGGCCCGGGGAGCTGTTTTTT. This translates into CASSFLSGGPGELFF.

The gene calls are TRBV5-4 and TRBJ1-1; a possible D gene is TRBD1 (6 bases). This CDR3 region has 15 residues. Germline V lookup: CDR1 SGHNT, CDR2 YYREEE (reference sequence). The V end was cut by 0 bases, the J end by 3 bases, with 12 bases between. The CDR3 coding sequence is TGTGCCAGCAGCTTGGCCCAGACAGGACACACTGAAGCTTTCTTT. Amino acids: CASSLAQTGHTEAFF.

The chain employs TRBV4-3 and TRBJ1-1; D is undetermined. Germline V lookup: CDR1 LGHNA, CDR2 YSLEER. V dropped 2 bases and J dropped 1 base, with 8 bases sitting between them. The CDR3 length is 14 residues. CDR3 region: CASSQNPPNTEAFF. The CDR3 nucleotides read TGCGCCAGCAGCCAAAACCCACCGAACACTGAAGCTTTCTTT.